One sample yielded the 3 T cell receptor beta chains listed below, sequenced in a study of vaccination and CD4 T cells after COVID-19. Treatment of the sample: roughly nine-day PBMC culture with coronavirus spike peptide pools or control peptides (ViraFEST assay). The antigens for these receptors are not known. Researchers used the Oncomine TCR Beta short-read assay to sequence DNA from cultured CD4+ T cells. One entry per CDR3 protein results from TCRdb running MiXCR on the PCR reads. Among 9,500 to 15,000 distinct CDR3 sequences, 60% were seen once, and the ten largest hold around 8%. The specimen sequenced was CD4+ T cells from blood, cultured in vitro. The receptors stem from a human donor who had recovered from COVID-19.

This chain's CDR3 is CASNSGSTQAEQFF. For the CDR3, the DNA is TGTGCCAGCAATAGCGGGAGCACTCAGGCTGAGCAGTTCTTC. The chain uses TRBV6-1 and TRBJ2-1; TRBD2 agrees at 9 bases. The CDR3 sequence is 14 residues long. J was trimmed by 9 bases and V by 7 bases; bases with no gene match: 10. In germline, CDR1 is MNHNS, CDR2 SASEGT.

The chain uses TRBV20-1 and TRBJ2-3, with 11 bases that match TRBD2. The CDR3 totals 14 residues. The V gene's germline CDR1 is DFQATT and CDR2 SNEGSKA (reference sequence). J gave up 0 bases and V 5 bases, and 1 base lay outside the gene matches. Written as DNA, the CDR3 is TGCAGTGCTGGACTAGCGGGCAGCACAGATACGCAGTATTTT. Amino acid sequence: CSAGLAGSTDTQYF.

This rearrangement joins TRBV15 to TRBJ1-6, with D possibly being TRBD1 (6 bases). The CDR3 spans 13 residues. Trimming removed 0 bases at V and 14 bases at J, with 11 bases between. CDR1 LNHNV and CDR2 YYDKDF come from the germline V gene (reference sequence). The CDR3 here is CATSRDWTASLHF. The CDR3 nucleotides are TGTGCCACCAGCAGAGATTGGACAGCCTCCCTCCACTTT.